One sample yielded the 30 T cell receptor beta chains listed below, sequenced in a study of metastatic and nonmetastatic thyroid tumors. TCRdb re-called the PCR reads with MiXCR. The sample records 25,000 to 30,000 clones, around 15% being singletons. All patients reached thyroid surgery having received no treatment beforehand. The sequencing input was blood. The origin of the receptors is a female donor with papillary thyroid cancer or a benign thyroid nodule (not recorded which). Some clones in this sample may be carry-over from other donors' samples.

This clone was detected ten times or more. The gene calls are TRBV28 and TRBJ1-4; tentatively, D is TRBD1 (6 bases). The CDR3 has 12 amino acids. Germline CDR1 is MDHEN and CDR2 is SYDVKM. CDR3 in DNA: TGTACACAGGGTTTGGCTAATGAAAAACTGTTTTTT. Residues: CTQGLANEKLFF.

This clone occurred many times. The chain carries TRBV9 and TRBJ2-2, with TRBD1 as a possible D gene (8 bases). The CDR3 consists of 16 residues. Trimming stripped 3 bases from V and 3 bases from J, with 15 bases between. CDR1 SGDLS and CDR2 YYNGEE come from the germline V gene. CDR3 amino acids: CASSGRTGGDTGELFF. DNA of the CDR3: TGTGCCAGCAGCGGGAGAACAGGGGGGGACACCGGGGAGCTGTTTTTT.

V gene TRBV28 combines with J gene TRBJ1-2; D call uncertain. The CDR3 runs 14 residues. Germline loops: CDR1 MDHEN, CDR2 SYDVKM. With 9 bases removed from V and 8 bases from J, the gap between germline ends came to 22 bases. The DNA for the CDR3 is TGTGCCAGGAGTGCCGGGTCCCTAAGCAAGGGCTACACCTTC. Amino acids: CARSAGSLSKGYTF.

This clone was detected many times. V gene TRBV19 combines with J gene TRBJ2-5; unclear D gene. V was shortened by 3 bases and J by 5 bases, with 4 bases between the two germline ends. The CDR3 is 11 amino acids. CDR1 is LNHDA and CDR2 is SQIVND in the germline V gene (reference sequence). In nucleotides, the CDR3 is TGTGCCAGTAGTATTCCGGAGACCCAGTACTTC. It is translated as CASSIPETQYF.

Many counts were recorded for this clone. The DNA of the CDR3 is TGCAGTGCTAGGATCTCCGGGGACCCCTATGGCTACACCTTC. Encoded protein: CSARISGDPYGYTF. The V call is TRBV20-1, the J call TRBJ1-2, with D maybe TRBD1 (5 bases). Trimming cost V 3 bases and J 4 bases, with 15 bases left between them. The CDR3 is made up of 14 amino acids. Germline V lookup: CDR1 DFQATT, CDR2 SNEGSKA (reference sequence).

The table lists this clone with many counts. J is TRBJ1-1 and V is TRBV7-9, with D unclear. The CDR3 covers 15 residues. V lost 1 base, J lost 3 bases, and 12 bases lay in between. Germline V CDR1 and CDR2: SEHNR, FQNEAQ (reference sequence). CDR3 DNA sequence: TGTGCCAGCAGCTTAGGGACCAATAGGGACACTGAAGCTTTCTTT. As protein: CASSLGTNRDTEAFF.

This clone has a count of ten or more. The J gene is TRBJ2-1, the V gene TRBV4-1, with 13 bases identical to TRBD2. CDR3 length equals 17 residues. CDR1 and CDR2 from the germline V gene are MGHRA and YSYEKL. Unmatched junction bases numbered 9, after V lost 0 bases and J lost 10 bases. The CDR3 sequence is CASSQDGGLAGNREQFF. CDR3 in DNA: TGCGCCAGCAGCCAAGATGGGGGACTAGCGGGAAACAGGGAGCAGTTCTTC.

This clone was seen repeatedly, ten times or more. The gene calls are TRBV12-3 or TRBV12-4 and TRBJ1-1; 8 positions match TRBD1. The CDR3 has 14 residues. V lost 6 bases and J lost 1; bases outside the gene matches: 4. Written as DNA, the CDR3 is TGTGCCAGCAGCCGGGACAGGACGAACACTGAAGCTTTCTTT. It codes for CASSRDRTNTEAFF.

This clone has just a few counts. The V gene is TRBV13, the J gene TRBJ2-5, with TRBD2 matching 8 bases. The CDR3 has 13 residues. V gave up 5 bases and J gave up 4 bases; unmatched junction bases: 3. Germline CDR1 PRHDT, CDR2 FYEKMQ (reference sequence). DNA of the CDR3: TGTGCCAGCAGCCAGGCGGGGGGAGAGACCCAGTACTTC. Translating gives CASSQAGGETQYF.

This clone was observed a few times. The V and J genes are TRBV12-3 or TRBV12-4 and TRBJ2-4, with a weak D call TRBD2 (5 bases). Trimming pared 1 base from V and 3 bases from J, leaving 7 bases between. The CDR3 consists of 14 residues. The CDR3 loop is CASSLGGLKNIQYF. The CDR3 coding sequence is TGTGCCAGCAGTTTAGGCGGGCTCAAAAACATTCAGTACTTC.

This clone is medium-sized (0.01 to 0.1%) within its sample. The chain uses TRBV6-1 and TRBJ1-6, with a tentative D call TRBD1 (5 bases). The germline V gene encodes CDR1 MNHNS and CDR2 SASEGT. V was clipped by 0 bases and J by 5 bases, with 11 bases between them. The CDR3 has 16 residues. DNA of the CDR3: TGTGCCAGCAGTGAAGCGTTGGGGGTTAATAATTCACCCCTCCACTTT. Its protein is CASSEALGVNNSPLHF.

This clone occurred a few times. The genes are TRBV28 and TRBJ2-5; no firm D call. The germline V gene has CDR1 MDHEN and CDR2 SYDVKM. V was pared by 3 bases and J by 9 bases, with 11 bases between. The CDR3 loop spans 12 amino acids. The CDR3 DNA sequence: TGTGCCAGCAGTTTTGTAGCCCGAGCCCAGTACTTC. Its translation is CASSFVARAQYF.

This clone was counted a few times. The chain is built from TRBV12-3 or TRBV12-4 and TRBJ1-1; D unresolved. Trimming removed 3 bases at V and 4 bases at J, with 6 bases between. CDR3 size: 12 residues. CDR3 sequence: CASSLAGTEAFF. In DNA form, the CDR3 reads TGTGCCAGCAGTTTGGCGGGCACTGAAGCTTTCTTT.

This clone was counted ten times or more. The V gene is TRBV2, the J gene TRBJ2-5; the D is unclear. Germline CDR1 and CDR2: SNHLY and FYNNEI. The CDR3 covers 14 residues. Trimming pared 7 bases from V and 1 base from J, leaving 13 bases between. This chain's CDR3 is CASKPQRLQETQYF. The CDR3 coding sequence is TGTGCCAGCAAACCCCAGCGCCTCCAAGAGACCCAGTACTTC. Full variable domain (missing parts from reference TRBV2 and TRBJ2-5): EPEVTQTPSHQVTQMGQEVILRCVPISNHLYFYWYRQILGQKVEFLVSFYNNEISEKSEIFDDQFSVERPDGSNFTLKIRSTKLEDSAMYFCASKPQRLQETQYFGPGTRLLVL.

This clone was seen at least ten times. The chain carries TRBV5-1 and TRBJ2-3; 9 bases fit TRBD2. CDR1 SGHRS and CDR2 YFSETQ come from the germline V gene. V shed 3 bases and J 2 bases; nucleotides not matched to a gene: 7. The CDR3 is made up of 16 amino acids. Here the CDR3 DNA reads TGCGCCAGCAGCTCCGTAGCGGGGGCCGTCACAGATACGCAGTATTTT. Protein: CASSSVAGAVTDTQYF.

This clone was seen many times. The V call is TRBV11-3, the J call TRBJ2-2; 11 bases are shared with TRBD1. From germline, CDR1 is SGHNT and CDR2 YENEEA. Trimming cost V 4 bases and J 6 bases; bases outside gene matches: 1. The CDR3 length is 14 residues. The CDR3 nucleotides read TGTGCCAGCAGCTCGGGACAGGGGGCCGGGGAGCTGTTTTTT. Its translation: CASSSGQGAGELFF.

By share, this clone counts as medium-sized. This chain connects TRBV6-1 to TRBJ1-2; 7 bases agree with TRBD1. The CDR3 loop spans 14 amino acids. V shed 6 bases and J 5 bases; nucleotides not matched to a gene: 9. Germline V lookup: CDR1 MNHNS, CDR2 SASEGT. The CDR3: CASRRQGSWYGYTF. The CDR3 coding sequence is TGTGCCAGCAGAAGACAGGGCTCTTGGTATGGCTACACCTTC.

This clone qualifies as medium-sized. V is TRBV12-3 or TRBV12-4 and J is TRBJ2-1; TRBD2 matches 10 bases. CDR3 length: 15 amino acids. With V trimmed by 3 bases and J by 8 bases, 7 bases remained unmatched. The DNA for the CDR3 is TGTGCCAGCAGTTTTTTGGCTAGCGGGAGCGATGAGCAGTTCTTC. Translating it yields CASSFLASGSDEQFF.

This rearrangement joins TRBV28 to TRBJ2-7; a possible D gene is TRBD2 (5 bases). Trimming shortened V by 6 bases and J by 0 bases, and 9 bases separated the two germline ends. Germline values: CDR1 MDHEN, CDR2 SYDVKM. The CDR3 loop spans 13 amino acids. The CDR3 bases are TGTGCCAGCAGAGAGGGTTTCTCCTACGAGCAGTACTTC. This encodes CASREGFSYEQYF. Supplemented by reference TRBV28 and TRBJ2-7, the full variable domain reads DVKVTQSSRYLVKRTGEKVFLECVQDMDHENMFWYRQDPGLGLRLIYFSYDVKMKEKGDIPEGYSVSREKKERFSLILESASTNQTSMYLCASREGFSYEQYFGPGTRLTVT.

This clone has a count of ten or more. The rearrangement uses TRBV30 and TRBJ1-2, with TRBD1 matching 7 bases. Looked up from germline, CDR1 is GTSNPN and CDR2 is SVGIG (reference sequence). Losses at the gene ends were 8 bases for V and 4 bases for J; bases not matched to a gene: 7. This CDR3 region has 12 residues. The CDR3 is CAQNTGAYGYTF. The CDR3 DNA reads TGTGCCCAAAACACAGGGGCCTATGGCTACACCTTC.

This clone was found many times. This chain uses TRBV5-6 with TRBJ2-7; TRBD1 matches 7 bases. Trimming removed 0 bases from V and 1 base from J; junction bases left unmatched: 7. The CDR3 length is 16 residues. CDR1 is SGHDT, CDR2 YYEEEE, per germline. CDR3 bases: TGTGCCAGCAGCTTGGGAGGGGGCGAGAAATCCTACGAGCAGTACTTC. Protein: CASSLGGGEKSYEQYF.

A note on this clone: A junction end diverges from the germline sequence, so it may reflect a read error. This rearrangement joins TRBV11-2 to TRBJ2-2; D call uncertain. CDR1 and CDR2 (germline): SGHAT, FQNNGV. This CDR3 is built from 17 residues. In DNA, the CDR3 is TGTGCCAACAGCCCATGGCCCCAGGTGCGGAAAACCGGGGAGCTGTTTTTT. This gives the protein CANSPWPQVRKTGELFF.

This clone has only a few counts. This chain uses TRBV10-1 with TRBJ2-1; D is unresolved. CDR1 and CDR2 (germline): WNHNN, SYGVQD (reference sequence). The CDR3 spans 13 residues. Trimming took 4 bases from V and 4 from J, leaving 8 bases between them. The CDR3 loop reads CASSVSRYNEQFF. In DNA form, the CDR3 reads TGCGCCAGCAGTGTTAGCCGGTACAATGAGCAGTTCTTC.

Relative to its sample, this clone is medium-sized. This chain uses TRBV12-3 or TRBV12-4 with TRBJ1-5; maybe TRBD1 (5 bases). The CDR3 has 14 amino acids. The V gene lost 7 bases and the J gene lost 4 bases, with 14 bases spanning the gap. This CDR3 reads CASTWGGVNQPQHF. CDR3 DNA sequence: TGTGCCAGCACCTGGGGCGGGGTGAATCAGCCCCAGCATTTT.

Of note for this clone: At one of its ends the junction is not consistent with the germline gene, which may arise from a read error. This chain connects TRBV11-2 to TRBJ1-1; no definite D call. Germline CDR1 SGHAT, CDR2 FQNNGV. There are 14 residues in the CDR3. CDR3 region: CACSLDVRNTEAFF. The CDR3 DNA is TGTGCCTGCAGCTTAGATGTCCGGAACACTGAAGCTTTCTTT.

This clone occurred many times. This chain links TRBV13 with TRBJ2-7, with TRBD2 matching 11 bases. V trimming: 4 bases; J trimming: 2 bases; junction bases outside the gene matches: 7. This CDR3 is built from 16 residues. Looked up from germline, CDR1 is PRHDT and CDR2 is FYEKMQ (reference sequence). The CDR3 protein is CASSSQLAGVPYEQYF. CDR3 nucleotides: TGTGCCAGCAGCTCACAACTAGCGGGGGTTCCCTACGAGCAGTACTTC.

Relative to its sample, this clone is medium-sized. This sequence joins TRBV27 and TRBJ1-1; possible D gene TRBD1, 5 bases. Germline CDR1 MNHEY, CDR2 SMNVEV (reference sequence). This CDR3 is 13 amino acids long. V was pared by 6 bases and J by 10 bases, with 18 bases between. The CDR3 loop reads CASSHRDPKGAFF. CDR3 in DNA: TGTGCCAGCAGCCACCGGGACCCCAAAGGAGCTTTCTTT.

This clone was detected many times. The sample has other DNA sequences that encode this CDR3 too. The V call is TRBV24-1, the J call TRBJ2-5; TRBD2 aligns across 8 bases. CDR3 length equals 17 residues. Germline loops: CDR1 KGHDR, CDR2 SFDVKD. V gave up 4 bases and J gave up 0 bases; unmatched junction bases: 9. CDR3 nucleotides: TGTGCCACCAGTGACCGAAAGCGGGGGACCTACCAAGAGACCCAGTACTTC. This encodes CATSDRKRGTYQETQYF.

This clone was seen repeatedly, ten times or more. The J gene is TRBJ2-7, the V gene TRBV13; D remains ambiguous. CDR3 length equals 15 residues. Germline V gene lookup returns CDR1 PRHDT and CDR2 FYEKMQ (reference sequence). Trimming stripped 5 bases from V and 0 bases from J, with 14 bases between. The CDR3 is CASSKGQKSSYEQYF. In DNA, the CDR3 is TGTGCCAGCAGCAAAGGCCAGAAGAGCTCCTACGAGCAGTACTTC.

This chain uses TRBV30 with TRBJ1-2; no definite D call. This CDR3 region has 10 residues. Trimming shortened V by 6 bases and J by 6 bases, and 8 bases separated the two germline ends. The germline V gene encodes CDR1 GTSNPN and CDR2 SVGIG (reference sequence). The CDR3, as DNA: TGTGCCTGTAGTCGAGATGGCTACACCTTC. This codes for CACSRDGYTF.